Below are 13 T cell receptor beta chains sequenced from a single sample in a study of preoperative IRX-2 immunotherapy in early breast cancer. Noted treatment: preoperative locoregional IRX-2 cytokine immunotherapy. Profiling relied on immunoSEQ multiplex PCR, and the TCRdb table lists in-frame clones only, not all of them. This table has 35,000 to 45,000 clones, about four fifths appearing once. The material sequenced was lymph node tissue, taken after IRX-2 immunotherapy. These receptors all stem from a human donor with breast cancer.

This clone was seen a handful of times. The chain uses TRBV28 and TRBJ2-1; D remains ambiguous. The length of the CDR3 is 16 residues. In germline, CDR1 is MDHEN, CDR2 SYDVKM. V was clipped by 2 bases and J by 3 bases, with 14 bases between them. The CDR3: CASSLIASRVYNEQFF. DNA for the CDR3: TGTGCCAGCAGTTTAATCGCGAGCCGGGTCTACAATGAGCAGTTCTTC.

The V and J genes are TRBV15 and TRBJ2-7, with a possible D match to TRBD2 (6 bases). Germline assignment: CDR1 LNHNV and CDR2 YYDKDF (reference sequence). The CDR3 runs 15 residues. Trimming took 1 base from V and 5 from J, leaving 15 bases between them. The CDR3 spells CATSRAGTPPHEQYF. In DNA, the CDR3 is TGTGCCACCAGCAGAGCCGGGACTCCTCCACACGAGCAGTACTTC.

There are a few counts of this clone. V usage is TRBV19 and J usage is TRBJ2-3; 7 nucleotides agree with TRBD1. V was pared by 6 bases and J by 2 bases, with 8 bases of the junction left unmatched. Germline CDR1 and CDR2: LNHDA and SQIVND (reference sequence). There are 15 residues in the CDR3. The CDR3 sequence: CASSPGQSYTDTQYF. The DNA for the CDR3 is TGTGCCAGTAGCCCGGGACAGAGCTACACAGATACGCAGTATTTT.

The chain uses TRBV10-1 and TRBJ2-7; D unresolved. Trimming pared 0 bases from V and 5 bases from J, leaving 11 bases between. Germline lookup yields CDR1 WNHNN and CDR2 SYGVQD (reference sequence). This CDR3 is built from 14 residues. CDR3 loop: CASSESLQPHEQYF. For the CDR3, the DNA is TGCGCCAGCAGTGAGTCCCTCCAACCCCACGAGCAGTACTTC.

V is TRBV11-3 and J is TRBJ1-6; tentatively, D is TRBD1 (5 bases). Germline CDR1 and CDR2: SGHNT and YENEEA. This CDR3 spans 16 amino acids. Trimming left V 5 bases short and J 6 bases short, with 17 bases between. The DNA for the CDR3 is TGTGCCAGCAGCCAAGGGACCCCCACGGGTAATTCACCCCTCCACTTT. The encoded protein is CASSQGTPTGNSPLHF.

V usage is TRBV1 and J usage is TRBJ1-1. TRBV1 is reported as a pseudogene. This CDR3 contains 15 residues. CDR3 in DNA: TGCGCCAGCAGCCAAGATCGGGGGGCAGCGGGTGAAGCTTTCTTT. Translated, it gives CASSQDRGAAGEAFF.

The rearrangement uses TRBV6-8 and TRBJ1-1, with TRBD1 as a possible D gene (5 bases). V was shortened by 7 bases and J by 1 base, with 13 bases between the two germline ends. Germline V gene data show CDR1 as MNHGY and CDR2 as SAAAGT. The CDR3 has 14 residues. CDR3 protein: CASILGQSNTEAFF. The CDR3 DNA reads TGTGCCAGCATTCTTGGACAATCGAACACTGAAGCTTTCTTT.

The chain employs TRBV10-2 and TRBJ1-5; no reliable D call. Germline-derived CDR1 and CDR2 are WSHSY and SAAADI. V gave up 3 bases and J gave up 4 bases, with 10 bases separating them. The CDR3 covers 14 residues. The chain's CDR3 is CASSDRARNQPQHF. Written as DNA, the CDR3 is TGCGCCAGCAGTGATCGGGCCCGAAATCAGCCCCAGCATTTT.

The chain uses TRBV7-6 and TRBJ1-2; no clear D gene. The CDR3 totals 14 residues. Germline V gene lookup returns CDR1 SGHVS and CDR2 FNYEAQ. V was pared by 3 bases and J by 3 bases, with 11 bases between. CDR3 amino acids: CASSLATWDYGYTF. In DNA form, the CDR3 reads TGTGCCAGCAGCTTGGCTACCTGGGACTATGGCTACACCTTC.

The V call is TRBV5-1, the J call TRBJ2-3, with D unresolved. V shed 4 bases and J shed 3 bases, with 12 bases lying between them. CDR3 length: 14 residues. From germline, CDR1 is SGHRS and CDR2 YFSETQ. The CDR3 DNA follows: TGCGCCAGCAGCCCACTTCTTGGGACAGATACGCAGTATTTT. Its translation is CASSPLLGTDTQYF. The variable domain in full, completed from reference TRBV5-1 and TRBJ2-3, reads KAGVTQTPRYLIKTRGQQVTLSCSPISGHRSVSWYQQTPGQGLQFLFEYFSETQRNKGNFPGRFSGRQFSNSRSEMNVSTLELGDSALYLCASSPLLGTDTQYFGPGTRLTVL.

The chain combines TRBV19 with TRBJ1-3; 8 bases match TRBD1. Germline loops: CDR1 LNHDA, CDR2 SQIVND (reference sequence). Germline trimming cut 5 bases from V and 0 bases from J; bases unmatched to any gene: 6. The CDR3 extends over 16 amino acids. CDR3 DNA: TGTGCCAGTAGTCCTGGGGACAGGAGCTCTGGAAACACCATATATTTT. Residues: CASSPGDRSSGNTIYF.

J is TRBJ1-2 and V is TRBV28; D is perhaps TRBD1 (6 bases). V was cut by 3 bases and J by 3 bases, with 8 bases left in between. The CDR3 has 13 residues. Germline lookup yields CDR1 MDHEN and CDR2 SYDVKM. The CDR3 loop reads CASSFTGYYGYTF. The CDR3 nucleotides are TGTGCCAGCAGTTTTACAGGGTACTATGGCTACACCTTC.

The chain recombines TRBV5-1 with TRBJ1-1; 8 nucleotides line up with TRBD1. Germline V CDR1 and CDR2: SGHRS, YFSETQ. This CDR3 is built from 14 residues. The trim removed 4 bases at V and 3 bases at J, leaving 5 bases unmatched. The CDR3 nucleotides are TGCGCCAGCAGCCTTGGACAGGGTTACACTGAAGCTTTCTTT. It specifies CASSLGQGYTEAFF.